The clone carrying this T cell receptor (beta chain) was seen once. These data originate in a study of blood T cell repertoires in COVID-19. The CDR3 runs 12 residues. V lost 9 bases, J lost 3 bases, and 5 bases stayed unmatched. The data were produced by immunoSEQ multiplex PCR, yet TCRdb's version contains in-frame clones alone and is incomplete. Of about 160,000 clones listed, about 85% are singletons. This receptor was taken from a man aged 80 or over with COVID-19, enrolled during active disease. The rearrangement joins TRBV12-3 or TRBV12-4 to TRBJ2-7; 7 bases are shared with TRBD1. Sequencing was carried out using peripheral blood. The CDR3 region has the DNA TGTGCCAGTTCTACAGGGGTCTACGAGCAGTACTTC. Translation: CASSTGVYEQYF.